This TCR beta chain was documented in a study of type 1 regulatory T cells. On the study more broadly: An in vitro protocol generated T-allo10, a Tr1-enriched, alloantigen-specific CD4 T cell product.

This clonotype was counted a few times. What it recognizes is unknown. Study conclusions and caveats: Compared with non-Tr1 cells, Tr1 cells showed a narrower TCR repertoire.

One entry per CDR3 protein results from TCRdb running MiXCR on the reads. This table holds some 71,000 distinct CDR3 sequences, under 25% found once. The germline V gene has CDR1 SGHKS and CDR2 YYEKEE (reference sequence). This CDR3 spans 14 amino acids. Trimming removed 3 bases at V and 6 bases at J, with 14 bases between. The TCR originated in a human donor in good health. Sequenced: cultured type 1 regulatory T (Tr1) cells, either the whole culture or a sorted fraction (not recorded which). The chain uses TRBV5-5 and TRBJ2-3; no reliable D call. CDR3 sequence reads: CASSSSLTRDTQYF. In nucleotides, the CDR3 is TGTGCCAGCAGCTCTTCTCTGACTCGGGATACGCAGTATTTT. The full variable domain, with the rest looked up from reference TRBV5-5 and TRBJ2-3, is DAGVTQSPTHLIKTRGQQVTLRCSPISGHKSVSWYQQVLGQGPQFIFQYYEKEERGRGNFPDRFSARQFPNYSSELNVNALLLGDSALYLCASSSSLTRDTQYFGPGTRLTVL.